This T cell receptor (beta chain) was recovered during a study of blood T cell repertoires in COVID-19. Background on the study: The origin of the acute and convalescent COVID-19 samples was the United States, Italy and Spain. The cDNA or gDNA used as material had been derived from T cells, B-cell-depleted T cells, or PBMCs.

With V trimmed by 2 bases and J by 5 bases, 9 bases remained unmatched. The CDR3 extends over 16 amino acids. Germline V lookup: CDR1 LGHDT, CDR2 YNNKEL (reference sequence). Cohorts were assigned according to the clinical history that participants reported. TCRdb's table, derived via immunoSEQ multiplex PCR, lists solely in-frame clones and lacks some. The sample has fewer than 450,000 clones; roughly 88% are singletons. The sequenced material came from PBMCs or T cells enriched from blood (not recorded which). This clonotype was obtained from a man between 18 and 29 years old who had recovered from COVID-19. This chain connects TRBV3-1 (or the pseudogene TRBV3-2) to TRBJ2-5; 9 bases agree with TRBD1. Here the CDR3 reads CASSQRGTGSQETQYF. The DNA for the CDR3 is TGTGCCAGCAGCCAAAGAGGGACAGGGTCTCAGGAGACCCAGTACTTC.